This TCR beta chain emerged from a study of tumor-infiltrating lymphocytes in glioblastoma multiforme (dated by TCRdb to 2015 to 2018). For context, the study as a whole: Whether intratumoral genomic heterogeneity fosters TIL diversity was tested through joint investigation of somatic mutations, TIL diversity and immune response activity.

Results the study describes overall, beyond this receptor: Only one glioblastoma patient was included in the TCR and somatic mutation analysis, limiting generalizability. Clone frequencies may be distorted by RNA-based TCR sequencing because unequal numbers of TCR transcripts are carried by T cells. T cells were not sorted into functional subsets, which the authors noted as a future improvement.

Looking up the germline V gene yields CDR1 SGHRS and CDR2 YFSETQ. Taken from cysteine to phenylalanine, the CDR3 has 15 residues. The sequence is cut down to CDR3 DNA, 45 bases in frame from base 1. The germline ends are 14 bases apart after V is trimmed by 0 bases and J by 7 bases. On this clonotype itself: There is no known antigen for this receptor. Base qualities are not at hand, and no much larger clone is one base apart.

A modified ARM-PCR protocol with multiple V-beta primers and a C-beta primer was used to build TCRB libraries from RNA via three nested multiplex PCR rounds. TCRB-specific cDNA was synthesized from 0.5 to 0.6 ug total RNA with ProtoScript II Reverse Transcriptase and a C-beta primer. The description of the TCRB libraries did not mention any unique molecular identifiers. In the third PCR, barcodes and adapters were added over 25 cycles with Deep VentR (exo-) polymerase, and the 250-500 bp bands were then gel purified. TCRB libraries were sequenced with 250 bp paired-end reads on an Illumina HiSeq 2500. As for the authors' bioinformatics: Trimmomatic was used to clean reads, FLASH to merge reads, MiGEC to assign V, D and J segments, and VDJtools to perform the analysis. The Shannon-Wiener diversity index, calculated using VDJtools, was used to quantify repertoire diversity. Through fastp at Q25 and MiXCR, TCRdb rebuilt clones from the public reads, retaining in-frame beta chains. One record per CDR3 amino acid sequence lists the most common genes and DNA. TCRdb, rather than the study authors, made the V and J calls. Across this sample there are 25,000 to 35,000 distinct CDR3 sequences, with 60% to 75% seen only once. Approximately 31% of the sample goes to the ten largest clones.

The AllPrep DNA/RNA mini kit was used to purify genomic DNA and total RNA simultaneously from each of the ten or so tumor samples. All RNA had OD 260/280 ratios above 1.9 and RNA integrity numbers above 6.5. Sequenced material: brain tumor tissue. The chain couples TRBV5-1 to TRBJ2-1, and possibly TRBD2, on 5 matching bases. The TCR sequence derives from a male donor with glioblastoma. The CDR3 corresponds to CASSLEGRGWNEQFF. The DNA reads TGCGCCAGCAGCTTGGAGGGCCGGGGTTGGAATGAGCAGTTCTTC.